What follows describes a single TCR beta chain. Its antigen remains unknown. The record originates from a study of somatic mutations in cytotoxic T cells in rheumatoid arthritis. Study at large: Prior to any treatment and right after diagnosis, patient blood (under 31 ml EDTA) was drawn. The study's findings and limits: There was no significant difference in CD8+ T-cell clonality between rheumatoid arthritis patients and age-matched healthy controls.

Only in-frame clones appear in the TCRdb table, and some are missing; sequencing was by immunoSEQ multiplex PCR. The sample yields more than 15,000 clones, 85% seen once. Positive selection using magnetic beads isolated the CD4+ and CD8+ cells (purity was checked by flow cytometry). V was pared by 5 bases and J by 0 bases, with 10 bases of the junction left unmatched. CDR3 length: 16 amino acids. Germline CDR1 reads SQVTM; CDR2 reads ANQGSEA. The chain links TRBV29-1 to TRBJ1-5, with 7 bases that match TRBD1. This receptor was taken from a woman in her forties with rheumatoid arthritis. Input material: CD8+ T cells sorted from blood. CDR3 DNA: TGCAGCGTTCCGGACAGGACGGCCTATAGCAATCAGCCCCAGCATTTT. The encoded protein is CSVPDRTAYSNQPQHF.